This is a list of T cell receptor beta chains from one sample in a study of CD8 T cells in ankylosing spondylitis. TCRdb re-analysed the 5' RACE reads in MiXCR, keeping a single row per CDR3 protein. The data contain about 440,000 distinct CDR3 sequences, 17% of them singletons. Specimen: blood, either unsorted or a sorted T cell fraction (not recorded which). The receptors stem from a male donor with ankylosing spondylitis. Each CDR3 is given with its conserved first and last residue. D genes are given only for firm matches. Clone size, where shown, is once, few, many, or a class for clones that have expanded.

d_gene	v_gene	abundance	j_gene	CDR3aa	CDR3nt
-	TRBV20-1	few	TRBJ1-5	CSARGGYNQPQHF	TGCAGTGCTAGAGGAGGGTACAATCAGCCCCAGCATTTT
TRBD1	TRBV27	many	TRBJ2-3	CASMGTAATDTQYF	TGTGCCAGCATGGGGACAGCGGCCACAGATACGCAGTATTTT
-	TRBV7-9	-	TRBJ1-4	CAWGATNEKLFF	TGTGCTTGGGGGGCAACTAATGAAAAACTGTTTTTT
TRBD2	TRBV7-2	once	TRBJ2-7	CASSLRGRAGEQYF	TGTGCCAGCAGCTTAAGAGGGAGGGCCGGCGAGCAGTACTTC
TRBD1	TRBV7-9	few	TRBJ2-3	CASRTGQGARDTQYF	TGTGCCAGCAGAACCGGACAGGGGGCGAGGGATACGCAGTATTTT
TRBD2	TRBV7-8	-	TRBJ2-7	CASSTTSGSYEQYF	TGTGCCAGCAGCACCACTAGCGGGAGCTACGAGCAGTACTTC
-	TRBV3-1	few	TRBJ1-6	CASSQDSYNSPLHF	TGTGCCAGCAGCCAGGATTCCTATAATTCACCCCTCCACTTT
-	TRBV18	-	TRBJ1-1	CASSTDMNTEAFF	TGTGCCAGCTCGACGGATATGAACACTGAAGCTTTCTTT
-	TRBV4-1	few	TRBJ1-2	CASSQDGQNYGYTF	TGCGCCAGCAGCCAAGATGGACAGAACTATGGCTACACCTTC
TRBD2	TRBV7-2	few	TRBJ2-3	CASSLVVAGGKDTQYF	TGTGCCAGCAGCTTAGTTGTAGCGGGGGGCAAAGATACGCAGTATTTT
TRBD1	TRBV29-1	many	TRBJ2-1	CSVEDPTGTGPKLYYNEQFF	TGCAGCGTTGAAGACCCGACCGGGACAGGGCCGAAATTATACTACAATGAGCAGTTCTTC
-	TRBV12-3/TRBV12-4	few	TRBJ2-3	CASTYLPGRLRDTQYF	TGTGCCAGCACCTACCTCCCGGGACGGCTCAGAGATACGCAGTATTTT
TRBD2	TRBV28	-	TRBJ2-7	CASSGTSPYFVFTYEQYF	TGTGCCAGCAGTGGGACTAGCCCCTACTTCGTGTTTACCTACGAGCAGTACTTC
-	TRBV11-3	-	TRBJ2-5	CASSLVLQGLGETQYF	TGTGCCAGCAGCTTAGTCCTGCAGGGGCTGGGGGAGACCCAGTACTTC
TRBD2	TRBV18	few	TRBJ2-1	CASSLLAGALYNEQFF	TGTGCCAGCTCACTTTTAGCGGGGGCTCTCTACAATGAGCAGTTCTTC
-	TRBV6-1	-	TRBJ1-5	CASSEYLGSNQPQHF	TGTGCCAGCAGTGAATATCTAGGGAGCAATCAGCCCCAGCATTTT
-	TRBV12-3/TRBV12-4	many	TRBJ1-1	CASSITAGMNTEAFF	TGTGCCAGCTCGATAACGGCCGGAATGAACACTGAAGCTTTCTTT
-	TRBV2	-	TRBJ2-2	CASSGTESTGELFF	TGTGCCAGCAGTGGTACGGAGAGCACCGGGGAGCTGTTTTTT
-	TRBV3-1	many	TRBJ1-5	CASSQQGQPQHF	TGTGCCAGCAGCCAACAGGGACAGCCCCAGCATTTT
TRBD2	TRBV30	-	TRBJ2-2	CAWSSTLLAGVTGELFF	TGTGCCTGGAGTTCGACTCTGCTAGCGGGGGTCACCGGGGAGCTGTTTTTT
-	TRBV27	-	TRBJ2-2	CASSYQRNTGELFF	TGTGCCAGCAGTTACCAGAGAAACACCGGGGAGCTGTTTTTT
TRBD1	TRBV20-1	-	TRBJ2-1	CSADGQGLFDEQFF	TGCAGTGCTGATGGACAGGGGTTATTTGATGAGCAGTTCTTC
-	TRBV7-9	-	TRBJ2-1	CASTVFRASYNEQFF	TGTGCCAGCACCGTTTTTCGGGCCTCCTACAATGAGCAGTTCTTC
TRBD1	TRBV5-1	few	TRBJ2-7	CASSSRYKTGGPYEQYF	TGCGCCAGCAGCTCCCGCTATAAGACAGGGGGACCCTACGAGCAGTACTTC
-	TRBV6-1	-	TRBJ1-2	CASSEDSAYGYTF	TGTGCCAGCAGTGAGGACAGCGCCTATGGCTACACCTTC
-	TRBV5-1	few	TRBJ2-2	CASSLLLNTGELFF	TGCGCCAGCAGCTTGCTCCTAAACACCGGGGAGCTGTTTTTT
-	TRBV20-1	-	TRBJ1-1	CSAPGRMNTEAFF	TGCAGTGCACCGGGACGGATGAACACTGAAGCTTTCTTT
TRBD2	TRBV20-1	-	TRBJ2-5	CSARKSATSRETQYF	TGCAGTGCTAGGAAAAGCGCGACTAGCCGTGAGACCCAGTACTTC
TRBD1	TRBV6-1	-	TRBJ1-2	CASAAAGGANYGYTF	TGTGCCAGCGCCGCCGCAGGGGGAGCTAACTATGGCTACACCTTC